The rows below give T cell receptor beta chains drawn from one sample of a study of cytomegalovirus exposure and HLA in healthy donors. Clones were read by immunoSEQ multiplex PCR, and TCRdb kept only the in-frame ones, dropping some. The data contain roughly 170,000 clones, approximately 77% of them singletons. Sequences were obtained from PBMCs. The receptor source for this set is a female donor in good health and CMV-seronegative. CDR3s include the opening cysteine and the closing phenylalanine or tryptophan. A D gene is named only where the DNA matches it firmly. Expanded clones get a size class; other rows say once, few or many, or leave the size out.

cdr3_aa,cdr3_nt,v_call,d_call,clone_size,j_call
CASKPSIGQGANTGELFF,TGTGCCAGCAAACCAAGTATCGGACAGGGGGCGAACACCGGGGAGCTGTTTTTT,TRBV25-1,TRBD1,NA,TRBJ2-2
CASSLRENTEAFF,TGTGCCAGCAGCCTCAGGGAGAACACTGAAGCTTTCTTT,TRBV6-4,NA,NA,TRBJ1-1
CASSEYQGAIGEQYF,TGTGCCAGCAGTGAATACCAGGGGGCCATCGGCGAGCAGTACTTC,TRBV2,TRBD1,NA,TRBJ2-7
CASSLAPDREGTEAFF,TGTGCCAGCAGCTTAGCCCCGGACAGGGAAGGCACTGAAGCTTTCTTT,TRBV7-9,TRBD1,NA,TRBJ1-1
CASSSRRQGTEAFF,TGTGCCAGCAGCTCCCGCCGGCAGGGGACTGAAGCTTTCTTT,TRBV7-9,NA,NA,TRBJ1-1
CASSLAARSRNQPQHF,TGTGCCAGCAGCTTAGCCGCCCGGAGCCGCAATCAGCCCCAGCATTTT,TRBV7-2,NA,NA,TRBJ1-5
CASSVEGGGSYEQYF,TGTGCCAGCAGCGTAGAGGGAGGAGGCTCCTACGAGCAGTACTTC,TRBV9,NA,once,TRBJ2-7
CASSFTSGGTDTQYF,TGCGCCAGCAGCTTCACTAGCGGGGGCACAGATACGCAGTATTTT,TRBV5-1,TRBD2,NA,TRBJ2-3
CASSFEHTGELFF,TGTGCCAGCAGCTTTGAGCACACCGGGGAGCTGTTTTTT,TRBV7-2,NA,NA,TRBJ2-2
CASSRGLPGGTEAFF,TGTGCCAGCAGCCGTGGACTCCCTGGGGGGACTGAAGCTTTCTTT,TRBV5-4,NA,NA,TRBJ1-1
CASKEGGSSYNEQFF,TGTGCCAGTAAGGAGGGGGGGAGCTCCTACAATGAGCAGTTCTTC,TRBV19,NA,NA,TRBJ2-1
CASSPFRHYGYTF,TGTGCCAGCAGTCCCTTTCGTCACTATGGCTACACCTTC,TRBV6-5,NA,NA,TRBJ1-2
CASTNTGGAGGTEAFF,TGTGCCAGCACCAATACAGGGGGCGCGGGAGGCACTGAAGCTTTCTTT,TRBV5-5,TRBD1,NA,TRBJ1-1
CASSLAGLASYEQYF,TGTGCCAGCAGCTTAGCGGGACTAGCCTCCTACGAGCAGTACTTC,TRBV7-2,TRBD2,once,TRBJ2-7
CASSEVSPLGYTF,TGTGCCAGCAGTGAAGTTTCCCCCTTAGGCTACACCTTC,TRBV2,NA,few,TRBJ1-2
CASSAGLASYEQYF,TGTGCCAGCAGCGCCGGACTAGCGTCCTACGAGCAGTACTTC,TRBV9,TRBD2,NA,TRBJ2-7
CASSTGHRLAKNIQYF,TGTGCCAGTAGTACGGGACACCGACTAGCCAAAAACATTCAGTACTTC,TRBV19,NA,NA,TRBJ2-4
CASSSPDTDTQYF,TGCGCCAGCAGCAGCCCCGACACAGATACGCAGTATTTT,TRBV5-1,NA,NA,TRBJ2-3
CASSSGGRTYEQYF,TGCGCCAGCAGCTCGGGGGGACGGACCTACGAGCAGTACTTC,TRBV5-1,TRBD2,NA,TRBJ2-7
CASSSPGHSNQPQHF,TGTGCCAGTTCTTCACCGGGACATAGCAATCAGCCCCAGCATTTT,TRBV19,NA,NA,TRBJ1-5
CASSSGTRAQETQYF,TGCGCCAGCAGCTCCGGGACTAGGGCTCAAGAGACCCAGTACTTC,TRBV5-1,TRBD2,once,TRBJ2-5
CASSWGPHTEAFF,TGTGCCAGCAGCTGGGGGCCCCACACTGAAGCTTTCTTT,TRBV5-6,NA,once,TRBJ1-1
CASSPRRRGYGYTF,TGTGCCAGCTCACCGAGGAGGAGGGGATACGGCTACACCTTC,TRBV18,NA,NA,TRBJ1-2